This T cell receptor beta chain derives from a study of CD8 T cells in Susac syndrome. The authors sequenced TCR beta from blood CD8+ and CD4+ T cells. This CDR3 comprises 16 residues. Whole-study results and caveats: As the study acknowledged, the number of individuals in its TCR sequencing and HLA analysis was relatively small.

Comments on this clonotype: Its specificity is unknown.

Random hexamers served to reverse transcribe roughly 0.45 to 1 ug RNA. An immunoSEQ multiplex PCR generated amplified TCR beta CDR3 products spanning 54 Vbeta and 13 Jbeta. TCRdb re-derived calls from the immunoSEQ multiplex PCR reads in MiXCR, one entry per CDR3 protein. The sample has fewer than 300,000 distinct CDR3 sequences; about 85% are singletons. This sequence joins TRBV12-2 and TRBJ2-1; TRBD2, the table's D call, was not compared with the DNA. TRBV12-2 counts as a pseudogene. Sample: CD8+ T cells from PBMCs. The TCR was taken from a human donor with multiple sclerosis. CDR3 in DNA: TGTGCAAGTCGCTTACGTTCGCCTAGCGGACACAATGAGCAGTTCTTC. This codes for CASRLRSPSGHNEQFF.